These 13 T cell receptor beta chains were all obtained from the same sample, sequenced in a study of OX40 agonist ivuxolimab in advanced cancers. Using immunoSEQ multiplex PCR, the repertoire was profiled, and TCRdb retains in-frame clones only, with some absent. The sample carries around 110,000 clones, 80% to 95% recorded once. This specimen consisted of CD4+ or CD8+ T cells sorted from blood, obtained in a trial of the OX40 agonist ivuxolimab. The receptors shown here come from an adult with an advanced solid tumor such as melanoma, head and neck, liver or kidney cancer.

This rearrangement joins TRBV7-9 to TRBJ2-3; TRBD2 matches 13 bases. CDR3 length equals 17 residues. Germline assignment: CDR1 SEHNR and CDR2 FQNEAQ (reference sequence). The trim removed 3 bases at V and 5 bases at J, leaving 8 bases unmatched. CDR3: CASSLTTGTSGVDTQYF. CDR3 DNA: TGTGCCAGCAGCTTGACCACCGGGACTAGCGGGGTAGATACGCAGTATTTT.

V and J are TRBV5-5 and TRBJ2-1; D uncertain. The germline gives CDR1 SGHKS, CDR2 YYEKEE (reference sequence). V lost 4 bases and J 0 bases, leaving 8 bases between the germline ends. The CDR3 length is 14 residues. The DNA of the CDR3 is TGTGCCAGCAGCCCCCTAGGCTCCTACAATGAGCAGTTCTTC. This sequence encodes CASSPLGSYNEQFF.

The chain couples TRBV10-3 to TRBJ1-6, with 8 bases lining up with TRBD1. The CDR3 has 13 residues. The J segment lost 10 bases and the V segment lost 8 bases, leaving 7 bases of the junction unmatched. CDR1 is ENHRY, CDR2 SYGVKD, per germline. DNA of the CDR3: TGTGCCATCGGCTTCGACAGGGGCTCACCCCTCCACTTT. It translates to CAIGFDRGSPLHF.

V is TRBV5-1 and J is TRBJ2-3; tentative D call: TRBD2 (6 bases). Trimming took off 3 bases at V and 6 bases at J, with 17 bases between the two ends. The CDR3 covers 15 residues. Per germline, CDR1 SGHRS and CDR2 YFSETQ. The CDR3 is CASSSPGLRGDTQYF. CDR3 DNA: TGCGCCAGCAGCTCCCCGGGACTTCGCGGGGATACGCAGTATTTT.

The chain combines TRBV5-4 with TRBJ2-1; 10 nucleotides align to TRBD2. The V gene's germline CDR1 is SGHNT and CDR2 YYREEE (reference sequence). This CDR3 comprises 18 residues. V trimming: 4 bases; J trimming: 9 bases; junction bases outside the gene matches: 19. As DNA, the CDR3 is TGTGCCAGCAGCGCCTGGACCGTTTTAACTAGCGGGGTGGGTGAGCAGTTCTTC. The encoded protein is CASSAWTVLTSGVGEQFF.

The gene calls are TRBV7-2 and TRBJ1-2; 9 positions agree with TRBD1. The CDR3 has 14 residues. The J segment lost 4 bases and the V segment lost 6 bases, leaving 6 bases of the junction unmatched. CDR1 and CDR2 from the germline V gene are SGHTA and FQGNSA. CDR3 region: CASRVGQGTYGYTF. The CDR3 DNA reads TGTGCCAGCAGGGTAGGACAGGGGACCTATGGCTACACCTTC.

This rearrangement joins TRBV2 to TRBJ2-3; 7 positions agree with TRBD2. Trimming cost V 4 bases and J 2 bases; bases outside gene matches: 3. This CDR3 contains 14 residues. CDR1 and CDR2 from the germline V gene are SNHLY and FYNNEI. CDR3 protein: CASSGLAATDTQYF. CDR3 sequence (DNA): TGTGCCAGCAGTGGGCTAGCGGCCACAGATACGCAGTATTTT.

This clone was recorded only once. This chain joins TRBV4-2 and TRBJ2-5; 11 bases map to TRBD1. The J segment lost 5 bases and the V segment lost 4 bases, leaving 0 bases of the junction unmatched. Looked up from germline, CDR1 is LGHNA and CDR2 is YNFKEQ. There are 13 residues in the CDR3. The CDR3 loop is CASSRDRGETQYF. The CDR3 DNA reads TGTGCCAGCAGCCGGGACAGGGGGGAGACCCAGTACTTC.

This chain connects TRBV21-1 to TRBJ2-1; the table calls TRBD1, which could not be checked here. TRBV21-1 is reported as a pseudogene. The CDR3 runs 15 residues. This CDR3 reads CASSNRTGSYNEQFF. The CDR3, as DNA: TGTGCCAGCAGCAATAGGACAGGCTCCTACAATGAGCAGTTCTTC.

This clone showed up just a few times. The CDR3 DNA follows: TGCGCCAGCAGCTTTTATGTTGGCTCCTACAATGAGCAGTTCTTC. Translating gives CASSFYVGSYNEQFF. The J gene is TRBJ2-1, the V gene TRBV5-1; no firm D call. CDR1 is SGHRS, CDR2 YFSETQ, per germline. This CDR3 spans 15 amino acids. V lost 2 bases and J lost 0, with 9 bases in between.

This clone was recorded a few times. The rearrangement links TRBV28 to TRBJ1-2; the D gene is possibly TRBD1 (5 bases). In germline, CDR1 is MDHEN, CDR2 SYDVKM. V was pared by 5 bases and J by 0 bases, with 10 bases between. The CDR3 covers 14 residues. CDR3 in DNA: TGTGCCAGCAGTCCGGGACCCACTAACTATGGCTACACCTTC. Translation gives CASSPGPTNYGYTF.

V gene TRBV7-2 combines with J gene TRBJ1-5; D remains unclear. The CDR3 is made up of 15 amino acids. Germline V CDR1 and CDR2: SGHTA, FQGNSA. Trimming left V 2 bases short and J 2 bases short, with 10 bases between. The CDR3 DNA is TGTGCCAGCAGCTTAATGTCCGGGGGCAATCAGCCCCAGCATTTT. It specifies CASSLMSGGNQPQHF.

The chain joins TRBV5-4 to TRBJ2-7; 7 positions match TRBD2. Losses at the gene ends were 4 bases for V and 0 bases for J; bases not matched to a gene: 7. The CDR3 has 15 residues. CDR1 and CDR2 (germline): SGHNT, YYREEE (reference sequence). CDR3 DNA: TGTGCCAGCAGCCCGGGTCTAGCGGACTCCTACGAGCAGTACTTC. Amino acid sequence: CASSPGLADSYEQYF.